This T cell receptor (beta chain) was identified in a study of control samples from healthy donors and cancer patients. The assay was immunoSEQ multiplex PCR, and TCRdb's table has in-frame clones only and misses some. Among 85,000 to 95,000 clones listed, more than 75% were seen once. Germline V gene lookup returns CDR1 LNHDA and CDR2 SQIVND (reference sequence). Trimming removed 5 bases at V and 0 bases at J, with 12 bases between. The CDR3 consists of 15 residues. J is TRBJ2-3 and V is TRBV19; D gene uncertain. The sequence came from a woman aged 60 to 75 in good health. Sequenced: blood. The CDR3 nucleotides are TGTGCCAGTAGTGGCGAAAGGGCTAGCACAGATACGCAGTATTTT. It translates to CASSGERASTDTQYF.